The present TCR beta chain was sequenced within a study of identical twins. Germline lookup yields CDR1 SGHNT and CDR2 YYREEE (reference sequence). After removal of 4 bases from V and 7 bases from J, the junction contained 5 bases not matched to a gene. This CDR3 comprises 14 residues. Study-wide points: Zero-insertion findings could be partly confounded by invariant cells (MAIT and iNKT cells). Modeled out-of-frame TCR alpha sharing in monozygotic twins fell below observed levels. Reduced insertions were recorded for abundant cord blood beta clonotypes, with no such pattern in memory repertoires.

This clonotype was picked up a small number of times. Its specificity is not known. MiXCR was run by TCRdb on the 5' RACE reads, yielding one entry per CDR3 protein. The sample has about 690,000 distinct CDR3 sequences; around 21% are singletons. The same sample was also used in a study of T cells expressing NK-cell markers.

V usage is TRBV5-4 and J usage is TRBJ1-2, with 12 bases aligning to TRBD1. This clonotype was obtained from a woman between 18 and 29 years old in good health. Sequencing was performed on PBMCs. This chain's CDR3 is CASSVGDRGLGYTF. In DNA form, the CDR3 reads TGTGCCAGCAGCGTTGGGGACAGGGGGCTTGGCTACACCTTC.